The next 30 T cell receptor beta chains were all read from a single sample in a study of neoadjuvant anti-PD-1 for oral cavity cancer. Time point meaning: after neoadjuvant nivolumab, at surgical resection. Clones were read by immunoSEQ multiplex PCR, and TCRdb kept only the in-frame ones, dropping some. The table records roughly 13,000 clones, about three quarters of them present only once. Sequenced here: PBMCs, sampled after nivolumab (anti-PD-1) treatment. These receptors were collected from a person between 40 and 80 years old with oral cavity squamous cell carcinoma.

The rearrangement uses TRBV5-4 and TRBJ2-7; 13 bases match TRBD2. The CDR3 extends over 15 amino acids. CDR1 is SGHNT and CDR2 is YYREEE in the germline V gene (reference sequence). The J segment lost 2 bases and the V segment lost 4 bases, leaving 3 bases of the junction unmatched. The CDR3 sequence: CASSAGLAGAYEQYF. Written as DNA, the CDR3 is TGTGCCAGCAGCGCAGGACTAGCGGGGGCCTACGAGCAGTACTTC.

The chain has TRBV11-2 and TRBJ2-1; 9 bases match TRBD2. The CDR3 runs to 15 residues. The V gene's germline CDR1 is SGHAT and CDR2 FQNNGV. Trimming at V came to 0 bases and at J to 4 bases, leaving 1 base not matched to a gene. The CDR3 DNA sequence: TGTGCCAGCAGCTTAGAGGCGGGAGGGTACAATGAGCAGTTCTTC. Encoded protein: CASSLEAGGYNEQFF.

The chain combines TRBV11-2 with TRBJ2-5, with TRBD2 identical over 7 bases. The germline gives CDR1 SGHAT, CDR2 FQNNGV. The CDR3 runs 14 residues. The V gene end was trimmed by 3 bases and the J gene end by 2 bases; junction bases not matched to a gene: 3. The CDR3 nucleotides are TGTGCCAGCAGCTTCGCTAGCGGTCAAGAGACCCAGTACTTC. Translated: CASSFASGQETQYF.

This sequence joins TRBV11-2 and TRBJ2-7; unclear D gene. Germline-derived CDR1 and CDR2 are SGHAT and FQNNGV. The CDR3 sequence is 15 residues long. The V end was cut by 5 bases, the J end by 6 bases, with 20 bases between. The CDR3 coding sequence is TGTGCCAGCAGCCAACCAATGGCGACCAAGGGCGAGCAGTACTTC. Its translation: CASSQPMATKGEQYF.

The V gene is TRBV5-1, the J gene TRBJ2-7, with a tentative D call TRBD2 (6 bases). V was trimmed by 1 base and J by 2 bases, leaving 7 bases between them. Looked up from germline, CDR1 is SGHRS and CDR2 is YFSETQ. This CDR3 is built from 13 residues. CDR3 sequence reads: CASSLRGTYEQYF. CDR3 in DNA: TGCGCCAGCAGCTTGCGGGGGACCTACGAGCAGTACTTC.

This chain links TRBV27 with TRBJ1-4; the D gene is possibly TRBD1 (5 bases). CDR1 MNHEY and CDR2 SMNVEV come from the germline V gene (reference sequence). V dropped 1 base and J dropped 7 bases, with 10 bases sitting between them. This CDR3 comprises 14 residues. CDR3 region: CASSLYRTGEKLFF. The CDR3, as DNA: TGTGCCAGCAGTTTATACAGGACGGGTGAAAAACTGTTTTTT.

V and J are TRBV7-6 and TRBJ2-7; 8 bases map to TRBD1. V trimming: 5 bases; J trimming: 4 bases; junction bases outside the gene matches: 10. Germline values: CDR1 SGHVS, CDR2 FNYEAQ. The CDR3 has 15 residues. The CDR3 loop is CASSQRTGRSYEQYF. The CDR3 DNA reads as TGTGCCAGCAGCCAACGGACAGGGAGGAGTTACGAGCAGTACTTC.

The chain uses TRBV19 and TRBJ1-2; 7 bases are shared with TRBD1. CDR1 is LNHDA, CDR2 SQIVND, per germline (reference sequence). Trimming cost V 6 bases and J 0 bases; bases outside gene matches: 4. CDR3 length: 14 residues. The CDR3 region is CASRRDRANYGYTF. For the CDR3, the DNA is TGTGCCAGTAGGAGGGACAGAGCTAACTATGGCTACACCTTC.

The chain's CDR3 is CASSNRDRDSYEQYF. CDR3 coding DNA: TGTGCCAGCAGCAACCGGGACAGAGACTCCTACGAGCAGTACTTC. The chain employs TRBV6-6 and TRBJ2-7; 7 bases are shared with TRBD1. CDR3 length equals 15 residues. V lost 6 bases, J lost 0 bases, and 8 bases stayed unmatched. Germline lookup yields CDR1 MNHNY and CDR2 SVGAGI (reference sequence).

The chain has TRBV5-1 and TRBJ1-1; D gene unclear. V was shortened by 5 bases and J by 5 bases, with 25 bases between the two germline ends. CDR1 is SGHRS and CDR2 is YFSETQ in the germline V gene. CDR3 length: 17 residues. The CDR3 bases are TGCGCCAGCAGTTCCCCTGACCGGGTTCATAGCAGGACTGAAGCTTTCTTT. Translating gives CASSSPDRVHSRTEAFF.

Notes on this clone: The same CDR3 arises from other DNA sequences in this sample as well. The rearrangement uses TRBV7-8 and TRBJ2-7, with 11 nucleotides matching TRBD2. The CDR3 is 16 residues long. Germline CDR1 SGHVS, CDR2 FQNEAQ. V trimming: 4 bases; J trimming: 5 bases; junction bases outside the gene matches: 10. The CDR3 loop is CASSSWVAGGPHEQYF. CDR3 DNA: TGTGCCAGCAGCTCATGGGTAGCGGGAGGGCCCCACGAGCAGTACTTC.

This clone was recorded once. This chain joins TRBV6-1 and TRBJ2-7, with a weak D call TRBD2 (6 bases). V was cut by 3 bases and J by 0 bases, with 12 bases left in between. The CDR3 loop spans 15 amino acids. Germline CDR1 reads MNHNS; CDR2 reads SASEGT. CDR3 loop: CASSDPGGSSYEQYF. The CDR3 nucleotides read TGTGCCAGCAGTGACCCCGGGGGAAGCTCCTACGAGCAGTACTTC.

The genes are TRBV9 and TRBJ2-2; 9 nucleotides match TRBD2. Germline loops: CDR1 SGDLS, CDR2 YYNGEE. CDR3 length: 15 amino acids. V dropped 0 bases and J dropped 4; count of bases not matched to a gene: 1. The CDR3 coding sequence is TGTGCCAGCAGCGTAGAACTAGCGGGCACCGGGGAGCTGTTTTTT. Amino acid sequence: CASSVELAGTGELFF.

The sample holds a few counts of this clone. J is TRBJ1-1 and V is TRBV5-6; 9 nucleotides match TRBD1. Germline CDR1 reads SGHDT; CDR2 reads YYEEEE. The CDR3 is 15 amino acids. Germline trimming cut 4 bases from V and 4 bases from J; bases unmatched to any gene: 8. The CDR3 DNA follows: TGTGCCAGCAGCCCTTTACAGGGGGCGGGCACTGAAGCTTTCTTT. Its translation is CASSPLQGAGTEAFF.

The chain joins TRBV19 to TRBJ2-1; D gene unclear. V gave up 3 bases and J gave up 9 bases, with 12 bases separating them. Germline CDR1 and CDR2: LNHDA and SQIVND (reference sequence). CDR3 size: 13 residues. CDR3 residues: CASSINKGGEQFF. For the CDR3, the DNA is TGTGCCAGTAGTATTAATAAGGGCGGTGAGCAGTTCTTC.

The V call is TRBV6-6, the J call TRBJ2-7; 9 bases line up with TRBD1. The germline V gene has CDR1 MNHNY and CDR2 SVGAGI (reference sequence). This CDR3 region has 15 residues. Trimming at V came to 6 bases and at J to 2 bases, leaving 8 bases not matched to a gene. The CDR3 DNA sequence: TGTGCCAGCAGGTGGACAGGGGAAAAGACCTACGAGCAGTACTTC. Protein product: CASRWTGEKTYEQYF.

This chain uses TRBV6-1 with TRBJ1-2, with D possibly being TRBD1 (6 bases). This CDR3 comprises 13 residues. Germline lookup yields CDR1 MNHNS and CDR2 SASEGT. Trimming removed 6 bases from V and 5 bases from J, with 13 bases in between. CDR3 coding DNA: TGTGCCAGCAGGCGTCAGGGGATGTATGGCTACACCTTC. It specifies CASRRQGMYGYTF.

The count of this clone is one. The junction departs from the called germline gene at one end, perhaps through a read error. This rearrangement joins TRBV7-6 to TRBJ2-1, with D possibly called TRBD1 or TRBD2 (5 bases each). Germline assignment: CDR1 SGHVS and CDR2 FNYEAQ. The CDR3 is 16 amino acids. Written as DNA, the CDR3 is TGTGCCAGCAGCTTAGGGGGGATGAGCTCCTACAGTGAGCAGTTCTTC. Translated, it gives CASSLGGMSSYSEQFF.

This sequence joins TRBV5-8 and TRBJ2-5; 12 bases align to TRBD2. Germline assignment: CDR1 SGHTS and CDR2 YDEGEE. The V segment lost 2 bases and the J segment 4 bases; nucleotides outside the gene matches: 9. The CDR3 totals 17 residues. The DNA of the CDR3 is TGTGCCAGCAGCTTAAGGGCTAGCGGGAGGGCCACAGAGACCCAGTACTTC. Translation gives CASSLRASGRATETQYF.

The J gene is TRBJ2-3, the V gene TRBV19, with D possibly being TRBD2 (5 bases). The V end was cut by 4 bases, the J end by 4 bases, with 15 bases between. The CDR3 spans 15 residues. The germline CDR1 and CDR2 sequences are LNHDA and SQIVND (reference sequence). CDR3 bases: TGTGCCAGTAGTAAGGACTCCTACACCTCAGATACGCAGTATTTT. This gives the protein CASSKDSYTSDTQYF.

This sequence joins TRBV10-2 and TRBJ1-1, with D hard to call. The CDR3 covers 13 residues. CDR1 and CDR2 from the germline V gene are WSHSY and SAAADI. V lost 6 bases, J lost 1 base, and 9 bases lay in between. The CDR3 here is CASRSTQNTEAFF. The CDR3 nucleotides read TGCGCCAGCAGGTCAACACAGAACACTGAAGCTTTCTTT.

This rearrangement joins TRBV5-1 to TRBJ2-3; TRBD2 agrees at 7 bases. The CDR3 covers 16 residues. Per the germline V gene, CDR1 is SGHRS and CDR2 is YFSETQ. V was clipped by 4 bases and J by 5 bases; unmatched bases: 13. CDR3 in amino acids: CASSALLADRGDTQYF. CDR3 bases: TGCGCCAGCAGCGCACTCCTAGCGGACCGGGGAGATACGCAGTATTTT. Using reference TRBV5-1 and TRBJ2-3 for the parts outside the CDR3, the full variable domain is KAGVTQTPRYLIKTRGQQVTLSCSPISGHRSVSWYQQTPGQGLQFLFEYFSETQRNKGNFPGRFSGRQFSNSRSEMNVSTLELGDSALYLCASSALLADRGDTQYFGPGTRLTVL.

The chain employs TRBV2 and TRBJ2-4; 8 nucleotides align to TRBD1. From germline, CDR1 is SNHLY and CDR2 FYNNEI. The ends lost 6 bases at V and 0 bases at J; junction bases unmatched: 7. The CDR3 extends over 16 amino acids. CDR3 residues: CASRGTGQLAKNIQYF. The CDR3 nucleotides read TGTGCCAGCAGGGGGACAGGACAGTTAGCCAAAAACATTCAGTACTTC.

The V call is TRBV6-4, the J call TRBJ1-5; 10 bases map to TRBD1. Germline V gives CDR1 MRHNA, CDR2 SNTAGT. V gave up 5 bases and J gave up 3 bases; unmatched junction bases: 4. The CDR3 spans 15 residues. CDR3 region: CASSLTGGHNQPQHF. The CDR3 DNA is TGTGCCAGCAGTCTGACAGGGGGCCACAATCAGCCCCAGCATTTT.

The chain recombines TRBV9 with TRBJ2-1; the match to TRBD2 covers 13 bases. This CDR3 region has 15 residues. V lost 0 bases and J lost 7; bases outside the gene matches: 1. Looked up from germline, CDR1 is SGDLS and CDR2 is YYNGEE. The CDR3 is CASSVGTSGRNEQFF. The DNA for the CDR3 is TGTGCCAGCAGCGTAGGGACTAGCGGGAGAAATGAGCAGTTCTTC.

This clone was observed a single time. This chain uses TRBV27 with TRBJ1-4; D remains ambiguous. CDR1 is MNHEY and CDR2 is SMNVEV in the germline V gene (reference sequence). The V and J ends lost 7 bases and 8 bases respectively, with 11 bases between them. The CDR3 is 12 residues long. CDR3 loop: CASTSVGEKLFF. The CDR3 bases are TGTGCCAGCACCTCGGTGGGGGAAAAACTGTTTTTT.

The chain joins TRBV7-6 to TRBJ2-1; TRBD2 aligns across 8 bases. Germline CDR1 and CDR2: SGHVS and FNYEAQ. This CDR3 is 16 amino acids long. J lost 4 bases, V lost 1 base, and 6 bases had no gene match. Written as DNA, the CDR3 is TGTGCCAGCAGCTTAGGGGCGGGAGGACCTTACAATGAGCAGTTCTTC. Translated, it gives CASSLGAGGPYNEQFF.

This chain joins TRBV7-9 and TRBJ2-3, with D uncertain. Germline lookup yields CDR1 SEHNR and CDR2 FQNEAQ (reference sequence). Trimming stripped 1 base from V and 0 bases from J, with 17 bases between. The CDR3 loop spans 18 amino acids. The CDR3 loop is CASSLGSSGTTSTDTQYF. CDR3 coding DNA: TGTGCCAGCAGCTTAGGGTCGTCTGGCACAACTAGCACAGATACGCAGTATTTT.

The rearrangement links TRBV25-1 to TRBJ2-1, with no clear D. This CDR3 is 11 amino acids long. Germline loops: CDR1 MGHDK, CDR2 SYGVNS. The V end lost 6 bases, the J end lost 2 bases, and 2 bases lay between the germline ends. CDR3 region: CASSPYNEQFF. In DNA form, the CDR3 reads TGTGCCAGCAGCCCCTACAATGAGCAGTTCTTC.

V and J are TRBV4-2 and TRBJ1-4, with 7 bases lining up with TRBD1. Germline values: CDR1 LGHNA, CDR2 YNFKEQ. J lost 7 bases, V lost 0 bases, and 8 bases had no gene match. The CDR3 contains 16 residues. In DNA, the CDR3 is TGTGCCAGCAGCCAAGAGAGACAGGGCTTGGCTGAAAAACTGTTTTTT. The encoded protein is CASSQERQGLAEKLFF.